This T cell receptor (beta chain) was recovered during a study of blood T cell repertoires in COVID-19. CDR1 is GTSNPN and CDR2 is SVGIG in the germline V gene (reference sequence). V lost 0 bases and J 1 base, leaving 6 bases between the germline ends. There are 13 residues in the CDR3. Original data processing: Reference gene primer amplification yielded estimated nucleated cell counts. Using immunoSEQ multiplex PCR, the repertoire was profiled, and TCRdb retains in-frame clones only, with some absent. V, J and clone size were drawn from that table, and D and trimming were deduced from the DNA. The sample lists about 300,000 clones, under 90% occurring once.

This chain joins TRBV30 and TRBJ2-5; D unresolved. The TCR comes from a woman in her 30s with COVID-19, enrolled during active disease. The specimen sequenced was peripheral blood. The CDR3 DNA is TGTGCCTGGAGTGTGCGAGGCCAAGAGACCCAGTACTTC. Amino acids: CAWSVRGQETQYF. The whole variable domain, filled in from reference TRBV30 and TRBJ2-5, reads SQTIHQWPATLVQPVGSPLSLECTVEGTSNPNLYWYRQAAGRGLQLLFYSVGIGQISSEVPQNLSASRPQDRQFILSSKKLLLSDSGFYLCAWSVRGQETQYFGPGTRLLVL.